This T cell receptor (beta chain) was identified during a study of T-cell memory formation after mild COVID-19. Each CDR3 protein is one row after TCRdb ran MiXCR on the 5' RACE reads. The sample carries hundreds of thousands of distinct CDR3 sequences, about 23% recorded once. Deletions cut 7 bases from V and 4 bases from J, with 16 bases between. Germline values: CDR1 MNHEY, CDR2 SVGAGI. The CDR3 consists of 14 residues. The TCR comes from an adult woman who had mild COVID-19 (a few samples of this study predate the infection). Cell type and time point are not known. Sequenced sample: PBMCs or a T cell subset sorted from them (not recorded which). The chain is built from TRBV6-5 and TRBJ2-5; D gene unclear. The CDR3 loop is CASIALAGGETQYF. Here the CDR3 DNA reads TGTGCCAGCATCGCCCTCGCAGGCGGAGAGACCCAGTACTTC.